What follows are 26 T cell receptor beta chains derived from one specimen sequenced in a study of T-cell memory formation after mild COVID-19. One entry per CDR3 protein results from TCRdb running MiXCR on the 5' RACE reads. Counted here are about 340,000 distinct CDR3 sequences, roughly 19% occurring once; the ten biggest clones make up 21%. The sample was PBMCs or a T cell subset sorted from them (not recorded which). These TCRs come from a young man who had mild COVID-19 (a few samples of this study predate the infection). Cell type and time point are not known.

Here the CDR3 DNA reads TGTGCCAGCAGTTCGACAGAGAACACTGAAGCTTTCTTT. Its translation: CASSSTENTEAFF. V gene TRBV7-9 combines with J gene TRBJ1-1, with D tentatively TRBD1 (5 bases). V was trimmed by 6 bases and J by 1 base, leaving 9 bases between them. The CDR3 has 13 residues. CDR1 and CDR2 (germline): SEHNR, FQNEAQ (reference sequence).

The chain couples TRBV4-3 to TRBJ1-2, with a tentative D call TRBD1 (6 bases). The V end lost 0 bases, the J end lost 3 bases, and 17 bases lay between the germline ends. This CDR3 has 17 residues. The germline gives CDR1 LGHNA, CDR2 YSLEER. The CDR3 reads CASSQDTGLGKYYGYTF. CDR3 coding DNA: TGCGCCAGCAGCCAAGACACAGGGCTGGGGAAGTACTATGGCTACACCTTC.

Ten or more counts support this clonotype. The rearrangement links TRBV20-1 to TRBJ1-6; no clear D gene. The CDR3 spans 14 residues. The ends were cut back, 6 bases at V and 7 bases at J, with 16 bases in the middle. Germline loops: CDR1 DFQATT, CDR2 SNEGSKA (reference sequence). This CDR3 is CSALAALKNSPLHF. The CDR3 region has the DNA TGCAGTGCGCTAGCGGCCCTGAAAAATTCACCCCTCCACTTT.

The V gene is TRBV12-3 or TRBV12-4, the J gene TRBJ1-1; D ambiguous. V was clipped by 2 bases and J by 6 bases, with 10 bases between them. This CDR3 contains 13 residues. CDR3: CASSLTGSPEAFF. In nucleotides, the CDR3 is TGTGCCAGCAGTTTAACGGGGAGCCCTGAAGCTTTCTTT.

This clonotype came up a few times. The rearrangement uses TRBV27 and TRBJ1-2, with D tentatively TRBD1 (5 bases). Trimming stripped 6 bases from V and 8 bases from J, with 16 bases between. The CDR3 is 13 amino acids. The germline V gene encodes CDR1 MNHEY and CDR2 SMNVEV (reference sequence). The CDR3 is CASSLGRAQGYTF. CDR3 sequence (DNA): TGTGCCAGCAGCTTAGGCAGGGCGCAAGGCTACACCTTC.

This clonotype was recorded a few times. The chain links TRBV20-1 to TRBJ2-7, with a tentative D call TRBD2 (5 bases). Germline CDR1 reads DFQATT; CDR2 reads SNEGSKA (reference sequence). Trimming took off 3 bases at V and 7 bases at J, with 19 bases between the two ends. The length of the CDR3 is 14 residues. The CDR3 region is CSARVAGPSGEQYV. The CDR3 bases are TGCAGTGCTAGGGTAGCCGGACCCTCGGGGGAGCAGTACGTC.

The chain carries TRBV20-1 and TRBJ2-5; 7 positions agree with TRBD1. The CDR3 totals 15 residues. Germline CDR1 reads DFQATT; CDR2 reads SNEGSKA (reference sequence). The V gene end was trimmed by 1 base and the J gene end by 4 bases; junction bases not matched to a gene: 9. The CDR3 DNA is TGCAGTGCTAGAGGGGGTGTAGGGGGCTCAGAGACCCAGTACTTC. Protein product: CSARGGVGGSETQYF.

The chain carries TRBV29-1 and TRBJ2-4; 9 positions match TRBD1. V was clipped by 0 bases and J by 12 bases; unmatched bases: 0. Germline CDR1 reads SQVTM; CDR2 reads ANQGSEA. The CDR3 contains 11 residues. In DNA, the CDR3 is TGCAGCGTTGAAGAGGGACAGGGTCAGTACTTC. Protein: CSVEEGQGQYF.

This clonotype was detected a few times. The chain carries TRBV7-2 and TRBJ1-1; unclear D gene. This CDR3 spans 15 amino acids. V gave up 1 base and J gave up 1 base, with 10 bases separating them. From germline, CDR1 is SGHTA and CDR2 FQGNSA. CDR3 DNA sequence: TGTGCCAGCAGCTTAGTATTCGCGCCGAACACTGAAGCTTTCTTT. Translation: CASSLVFAPNTEAFF.

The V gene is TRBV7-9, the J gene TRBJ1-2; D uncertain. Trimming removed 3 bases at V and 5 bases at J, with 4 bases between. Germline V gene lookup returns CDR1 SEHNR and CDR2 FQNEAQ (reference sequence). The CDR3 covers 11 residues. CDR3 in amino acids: CASSFEYGYTF. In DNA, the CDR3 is TGTGCCAGCAGCTTTGAGTATGGCTACACCTTC.

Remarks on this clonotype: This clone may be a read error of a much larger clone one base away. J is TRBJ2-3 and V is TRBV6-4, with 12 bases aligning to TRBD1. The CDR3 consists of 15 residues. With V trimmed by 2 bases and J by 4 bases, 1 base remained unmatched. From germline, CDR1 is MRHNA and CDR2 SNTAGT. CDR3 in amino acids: CASSDGTGGADTQYF. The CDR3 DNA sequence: TGTGCCAGCAGTGACGGGACAGGGGGCGCAGATACGCAGTATTTT.

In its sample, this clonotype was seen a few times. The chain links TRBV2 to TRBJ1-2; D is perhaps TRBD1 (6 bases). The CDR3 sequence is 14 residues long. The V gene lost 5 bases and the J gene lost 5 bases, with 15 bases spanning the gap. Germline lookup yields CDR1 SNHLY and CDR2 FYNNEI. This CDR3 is CASSRQVSGYGYTF. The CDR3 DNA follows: TGTGCCAGCAGTAGACAGGTATCGGGGTATGGCTACACCTTC.

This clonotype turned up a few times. The DNA of the CDR3 is TGCGCCAGCAGCCGGACTTATAACACCGGGGAGCTGTTTTTT. Its translation is CASSRTYNTGELFF. The chain is built from TRBV4-3 and TRBJ2-2; D may be TRBD2 (5 bases). Trimming left V 4 bases short and J 2 bases short, with 8 bases between. From germline, CDR1 is LGHNA and CDR2 YSLEER. There are 14 residues in the CDR3.

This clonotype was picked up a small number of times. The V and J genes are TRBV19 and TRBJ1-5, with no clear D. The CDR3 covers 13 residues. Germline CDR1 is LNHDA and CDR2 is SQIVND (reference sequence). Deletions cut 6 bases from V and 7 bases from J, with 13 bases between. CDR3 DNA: TGTGCCAGTAGGGAGGAGTGGCGGCAGCCCCAGCATTTT. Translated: CASREEWRQPQHF.

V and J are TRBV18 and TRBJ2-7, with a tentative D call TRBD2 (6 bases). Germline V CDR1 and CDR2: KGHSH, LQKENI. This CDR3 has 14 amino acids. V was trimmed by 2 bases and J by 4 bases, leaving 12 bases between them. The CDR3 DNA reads TGTGCCAGCTCACCAGGGACTGGAGAATACGAGCAGTACTTC. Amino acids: CASSPGTGEYEQYF.

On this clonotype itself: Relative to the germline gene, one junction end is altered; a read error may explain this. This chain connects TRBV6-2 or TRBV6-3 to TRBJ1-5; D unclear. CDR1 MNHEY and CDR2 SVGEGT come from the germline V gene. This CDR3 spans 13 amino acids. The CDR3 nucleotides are TGTGCCAGCAGTTACACCGGGAATCAGCCACAGCATTTT. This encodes CASSYTGNQPQHF.

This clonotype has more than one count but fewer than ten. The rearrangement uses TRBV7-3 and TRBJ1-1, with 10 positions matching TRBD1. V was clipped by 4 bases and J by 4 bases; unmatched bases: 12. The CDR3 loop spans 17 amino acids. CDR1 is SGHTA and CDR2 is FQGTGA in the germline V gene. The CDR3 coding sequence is TGTGCCAGCAGCTCCGACAGGGGGCGGAGAGCTGGCACTGAAGCTTTCTTT. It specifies CASSSDRGRRAGTEAFF.

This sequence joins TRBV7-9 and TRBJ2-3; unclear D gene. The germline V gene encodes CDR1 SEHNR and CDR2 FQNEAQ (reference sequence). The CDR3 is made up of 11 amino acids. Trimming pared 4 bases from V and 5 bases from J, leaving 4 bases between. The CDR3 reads CASSYIDTQYF. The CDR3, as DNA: TGTGCCAGCAGCTACATAGATACGCAGTATTTT.

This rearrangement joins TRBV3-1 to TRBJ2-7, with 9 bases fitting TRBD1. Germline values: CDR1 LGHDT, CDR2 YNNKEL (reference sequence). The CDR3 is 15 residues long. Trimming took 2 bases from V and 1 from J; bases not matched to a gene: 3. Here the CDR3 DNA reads TGTGCCAGCAGCCAACCGACAGGGGGGTCCTACGAGCAGTACGTC. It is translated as CASSQPTGGSYEQYV.

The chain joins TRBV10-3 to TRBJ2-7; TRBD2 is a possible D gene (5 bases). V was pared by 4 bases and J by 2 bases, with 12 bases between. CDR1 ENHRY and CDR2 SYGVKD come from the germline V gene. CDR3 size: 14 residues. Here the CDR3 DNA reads TGTGCCATCAGTGCTAGCCAGGCAACCTACGAGCAGTACTTC. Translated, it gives CAISASQATYEQYF.

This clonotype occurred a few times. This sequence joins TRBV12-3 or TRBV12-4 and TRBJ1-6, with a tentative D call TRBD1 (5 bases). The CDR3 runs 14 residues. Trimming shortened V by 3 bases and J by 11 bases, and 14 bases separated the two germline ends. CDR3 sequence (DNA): TGTGCCAGCAGTTTCAGTCAGGGCGGAACACCCCTCCACTTT. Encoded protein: CASSFSQGGTPLHF.

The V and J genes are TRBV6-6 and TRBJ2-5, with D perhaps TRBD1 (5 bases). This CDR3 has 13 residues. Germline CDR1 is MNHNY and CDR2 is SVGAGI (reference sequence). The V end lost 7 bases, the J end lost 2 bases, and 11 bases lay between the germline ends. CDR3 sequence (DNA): TGTGCCAGCAACAGGCAATATCAAGAGACCCAGTACTTC. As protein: CASNRQYQETQYF.

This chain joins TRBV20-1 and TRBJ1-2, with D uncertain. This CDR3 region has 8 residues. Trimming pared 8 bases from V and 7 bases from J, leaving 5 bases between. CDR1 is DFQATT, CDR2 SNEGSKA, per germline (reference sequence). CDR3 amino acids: CSSGGYTF. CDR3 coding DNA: TGCAGTTCCGGTGGCTACACCTTC.

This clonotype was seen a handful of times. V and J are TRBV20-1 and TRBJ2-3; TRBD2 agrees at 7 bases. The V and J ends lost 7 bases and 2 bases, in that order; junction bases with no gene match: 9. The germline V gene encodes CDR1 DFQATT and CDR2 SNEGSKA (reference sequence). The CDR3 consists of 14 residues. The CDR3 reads CSEVGGKTTDTQYF. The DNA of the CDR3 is TGCAGTGAGGTGGGGGGGAAGACCACAGATACGCAGTATTTT.

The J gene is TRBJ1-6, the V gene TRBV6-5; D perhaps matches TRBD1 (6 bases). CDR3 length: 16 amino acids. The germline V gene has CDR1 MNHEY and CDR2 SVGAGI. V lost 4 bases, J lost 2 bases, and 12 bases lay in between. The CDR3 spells CASSLTGRAYNSPLHF. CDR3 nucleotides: TGTGCCAGCAGTTTAACAGGGAGGGCCTATAATTCACCCCTCCACTTT.

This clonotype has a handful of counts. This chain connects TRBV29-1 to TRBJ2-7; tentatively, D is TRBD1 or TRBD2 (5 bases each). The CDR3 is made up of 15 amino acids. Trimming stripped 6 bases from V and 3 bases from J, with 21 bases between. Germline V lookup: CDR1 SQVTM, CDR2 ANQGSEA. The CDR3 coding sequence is TGCAGCGTCTCCCGTGCTGGGGCTGGGAGCTACGAGCAGTACTTC. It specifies CSVSRAGAGSYEQYF.